These 11 T cell receptor beta chains share one sample of origin, sequenced in a study of shared clonotypes between healthy human individuals. Only in-frame clones appear in the TCRdb table, and some are missing; sequencing was by immunoSEQ multiplex PCR. The table lists approximately 2.4 million clones, more than 90% of them singletons. Sequencing input: naive CD4+ T cells sorted from blood. The subset is: CD45RA+ positively selected. The receptors originated from a man aged 18 to 35 in good health.

This chain joins TRBV7-2 and TRBJ2-2; D gene ambiguous. The CDR3 covers 14 residues. In germline, CDR1 is SGHTA, CDR2 FQGNSA. With 7 bases removed from V and 4 bases from J, the gap between germline ends came to 13 bases. The CDR3 DNA reads as TGTGCCAGCACCCGAACAGAAGGCACCGGGGAGCTGTTTTTT. Translation: CASTRTEGTGELFF.

This clone has a single count. The gene calls are TRBV4-3 and TRBJ2-1; 9 bases match TRBD2. V lost 3 bases, J lost 2 bases, and 14 bases stayed unmatched. CDR1 and CDR2 from the germline V gene are LGHNA and YSLEER. The CDR3 has 19 residues. The CDR3 reads CASSQSAGGTMVAYNEQFF. CDR3 in DNA: TGCGCCAGCAGCCAGTCGGCGGGAGGGACCATGGTAGCCTACAATGAGCAGTTCTTC.

This chain uses TRBV5-1 with TRBJ1-5; D gene ambiguous. V lost 4 bases, J lost 5 bases, and 10 bases lay in between. The CDR3 is made up of 13 amino acids. The germline CDR1 and CDR2 sequences are SGHRS and YFSETQ. CDR3 DNA sequence: TGCGCCAGCAGCCCGGGAAGGGATCAGCCCCAGCATTTT. Its translation: CASSPGRDQPQHF.

The rearrangement links TRBV5-6 to TRBJ2-5; D unclear. This CDR3 has 13 residues. Trimming left V 4 bases short and J 5 bases short, with 12 bases between. Germline V gene lookup returns CDR1 SGHDT and CDR2 YYEEEE. In nucleotides, the CDR3 is TGTGCCAGCAGCCCTGGTCGGGCGGAGACCCAGTACTTC. This translates into CASSPGRAETQYF.

The table lists this clone with a few counts. V is TRBV2 and J is TRBJ1-6, with 12 positions matching TRBD1. Germline values: CDR1 SNHLY, CDR2 FYNNEI. V gave up 5 bases and J gave up 10 bases; unmatched junction bases: 6. The CDR3 runs 15 residues. CDR3 loop: CASSRDRGRESPLHF. The CDR3 DNA reads TGTGCCAGCAGTAGGGACAGGGGGCGCGAATCACCCCTCCACTTT.

The genes are TRBV11-2 and TRBJ2-5, with TRBD2 matching 7 bases. CDR1 and CDR2 from the germline V gene are SGHAT and FQNNGV. V shed 8 bases, J shed 7 bases, and the junction held 10 bases outside the gene matches. This CDR3 has 13 amino acids. Written as DNA, the CDR3 is TGTGCCAGCTCCAGGACTAGAGCGGGGACCCAGTACTTC. Translating it yields CASSRTRAGTQYF.

The rearrangement links TRBV7-9 to TRBJ1-6, with 12 bases identical to TRBD1. This CDR3 is 15 amino acids long. Trimming at V came to 5 bases and at J to 11 bases, leaving 7 bases not matched to a gene. The germline CDR1 and CDR2 sequences are SEHNR and FQNEAQ (reference sequence). CDR3 nucleotides: TGTGCCAGCAGCGTTGACGGGACAGGGGGCACACCCCTCCACTTT. Translation: CASSVDGTGGTPLHF.

J is TRBJ2-3 and V is TRBV9; 8 bases align to TRBD1. Germline V gene lookup returns CDR1 SGDLS and CDR2 YYNGEE. The CDR3 has 16 amino acids. The junction had 5 bases not matched to a gene; V was cut back by 0 bases and J by 2 bases. The CDR3 coding sequence is TGTGCCAGCAGCGTAGGAAACAGGGGGATCACAGATACGCAGTATTTT. This codes for CASSVGNRGITDTQYF.

This clone was seen a single time. The chain uses TRBV4-3 and TRBJ1-2; D might be TRBD1 (5 bases). The CDR3 loop spans 15 amino acids. CDR1 and CDR2 from the germline V gene are LGHNA and YSLEER. Trimming left V 0 bases short and J 8 bases short, with 16 bases between. CDR3: CASSQDLRGSRGYTF. CDR3 in DNA: TGCGCCAGCAGCCAAGATCTCCGGGGGTCAAGAGGCTACACCTTC.

The CDR3 region is CASRPGTGFNSPLHF. The CDR3 coding sequence is TGTGCCAGCAGGCCCGGGACAGGGTTTAATTCACCCCTCCACTTT. This sequence joins TRBV6-5 and TRBJ1-6; 9 bases map to TRBD1. Trimming removed 6 bases from V and 6 bases from J; junction bases left unmatched: 6. Germline V gives CDR1 MNHEY, CDR2 SVGAGI. The CDR3 has 15 residues.

V and J are TRBV28 and TRBJ2-2, with a possible D match to TRBD1 (6 bases). The V and J ends lost 4 bases and 5 bases respectively, with 14 bases between them. The CDR3 extends over 15 amino acids. The germline V gene has CDR1 MDHEN and CDR2 SYDVKM. CDR3 DNA sequence: TGTGCCAGCAGTTCTCGGACAGCGAGGACCGGGGAGCTGTTTTTT. Protein sequence: CASSSRTARTGELFF.